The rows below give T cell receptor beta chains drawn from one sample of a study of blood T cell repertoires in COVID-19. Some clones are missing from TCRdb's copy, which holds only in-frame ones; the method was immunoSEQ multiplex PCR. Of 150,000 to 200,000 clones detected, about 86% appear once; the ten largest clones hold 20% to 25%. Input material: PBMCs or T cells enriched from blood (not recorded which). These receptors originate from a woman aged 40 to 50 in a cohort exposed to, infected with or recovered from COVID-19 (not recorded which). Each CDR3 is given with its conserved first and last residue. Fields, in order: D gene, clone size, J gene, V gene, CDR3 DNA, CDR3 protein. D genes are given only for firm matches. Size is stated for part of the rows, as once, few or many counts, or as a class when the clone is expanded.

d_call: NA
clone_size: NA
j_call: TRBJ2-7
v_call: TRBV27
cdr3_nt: TGTGCCAGCAGCTTGGCGGGGAGACCCTACGAGCAGTACTTC
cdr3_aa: CASSLAGRPYEQYF

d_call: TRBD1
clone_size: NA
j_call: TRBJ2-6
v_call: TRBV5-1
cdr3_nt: TGCGCCAGCAGCTTCAACAGGGGTTCTGGGGCCAACGTCCTGACTTTC
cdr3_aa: CASSFNRGSGANVLTF

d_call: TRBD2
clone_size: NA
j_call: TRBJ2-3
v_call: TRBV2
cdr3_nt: TGTGCCAGCAGTGAAGGGACTAGCGGGTCTCGCACAGATACGCAGTATTTT
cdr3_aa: CASSEGTSGSRTDTQYF

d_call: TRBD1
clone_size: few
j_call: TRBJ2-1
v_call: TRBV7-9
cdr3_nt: TGTGCCAGCAGCCCGACAGGGGGATACAATGAGCAGTTCTTC
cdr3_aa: CASSPTGGYNEQFF

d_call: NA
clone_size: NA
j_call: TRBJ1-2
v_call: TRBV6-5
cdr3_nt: TGTGCCAGCAGTTACTCGAGCACCTTCTATGGCTACACCTTC
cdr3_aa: CASSYSSTFYGYTF

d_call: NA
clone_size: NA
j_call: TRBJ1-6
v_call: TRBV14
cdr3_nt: TGTGCCAGCAGCCAAGATGGGCCAGGGGTGTATAATTCACCCCTCCACTTT
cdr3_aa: CASSQDGPGVYNSPLHF

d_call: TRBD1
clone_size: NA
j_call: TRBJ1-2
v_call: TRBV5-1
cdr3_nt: TGCGCCAGCAGCCCCGGACAGGGTCCCTACACCTTC
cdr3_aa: CASSPGQGPYTF

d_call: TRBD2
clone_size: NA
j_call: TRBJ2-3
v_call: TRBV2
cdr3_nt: TGTGCCAGCAGAGGGACTAGCGGGATGGCAGATACGCAGTATTTT
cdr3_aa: CASRGTSGMADTQYF

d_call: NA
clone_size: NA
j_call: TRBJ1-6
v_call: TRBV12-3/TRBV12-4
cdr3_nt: TGTGCCAGTCAAGAGGGTTGGAGTTCACCCCTCCACTTT
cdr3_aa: CASQEGWSSPLHF

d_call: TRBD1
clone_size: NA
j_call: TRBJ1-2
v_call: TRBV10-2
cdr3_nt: TGCGCCAGCACCGGACAGGGACCTTATGGCTACACCTTC
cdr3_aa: CASTGQGPYGYTF

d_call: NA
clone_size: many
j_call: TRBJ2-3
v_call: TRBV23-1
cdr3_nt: TGCGCCAGCAGTCAATTTGACAGAAACACAGATACGCAGTATTTT
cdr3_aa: CASSQFDRNTDTQYF

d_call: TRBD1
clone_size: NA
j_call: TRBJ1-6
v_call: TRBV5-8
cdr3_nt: TGTGCCAGCAGACGGACAGGGTGGCCTTCACCCCTCCACTTT
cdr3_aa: CASRRTGWPSPLHF

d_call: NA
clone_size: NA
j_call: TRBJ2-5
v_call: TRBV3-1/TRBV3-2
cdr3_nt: TGTGCCAGCAGCCAAGATCTACTCATACAAGAGACCCAGTACTTC
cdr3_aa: CASSQDLLIQETQYF

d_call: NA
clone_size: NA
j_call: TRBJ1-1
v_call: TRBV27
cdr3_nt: TGTGCCAGCAGTTTATTATGGGAGGGAGCGAACACTGAAGCTTTCTTT
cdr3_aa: CASSLLWEGANTEAFF

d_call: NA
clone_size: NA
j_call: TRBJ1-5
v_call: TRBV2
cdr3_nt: TGTGCCAGCAAAGGCAGGATCAATCAGCCCCAGCATTTT
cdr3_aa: CASKGRINQPQHF

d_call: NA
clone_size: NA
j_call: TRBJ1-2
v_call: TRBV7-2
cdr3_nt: TGTGCCAGCAGCTTAGCTAAGACAGGACCCCATAACTATGGCTACACCTTC
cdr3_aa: CASSLAKTGPHNYGYTF

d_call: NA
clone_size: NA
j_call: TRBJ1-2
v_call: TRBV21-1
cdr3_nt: TGTGCCAGCAGCCGAAACCAGGGCTATGGCTACACCTTC
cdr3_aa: CASSRNQGYGYTF

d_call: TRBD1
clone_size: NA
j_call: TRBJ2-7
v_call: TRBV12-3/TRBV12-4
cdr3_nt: TGTGCCAGCAAAAGACAGGGTAGCCACGAGCAGTACTTC
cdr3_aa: CASKRQGSHEQYF

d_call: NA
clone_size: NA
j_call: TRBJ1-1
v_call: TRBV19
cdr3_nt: TGTGCCAGTAGGGAAGGCAGGCCCACTGAAGCTTTCTTT
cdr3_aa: CASREGRPTEAFF

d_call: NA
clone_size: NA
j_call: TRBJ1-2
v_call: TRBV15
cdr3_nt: TGTGCCACCAGCAGAGACGGGATACCTAACTATGGCTACACCTTC
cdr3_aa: CATSRDGIPNYGYTF

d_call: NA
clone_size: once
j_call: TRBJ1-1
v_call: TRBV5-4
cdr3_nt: TGTGCCAGCAGCTCACTGACAGGAGGTAAGGCCAACACTGAAGCTTTCTTT
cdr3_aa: CASSSLTGGKANTEAFF

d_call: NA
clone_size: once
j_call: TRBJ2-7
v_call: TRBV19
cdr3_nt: TGTGCCAGTAGTACCTCTCAGGGGTACGAGCAGTACTTC
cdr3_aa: CASSTSQGYEQYF

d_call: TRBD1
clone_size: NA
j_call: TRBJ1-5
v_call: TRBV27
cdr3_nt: TGTGCCAGCAGATCCACAGGGGCTTCCCCTCAGCCCCAGCATTTT
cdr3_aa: CASRSTGASPQPQHF

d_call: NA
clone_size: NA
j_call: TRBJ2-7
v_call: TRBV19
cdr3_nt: TGTGCCAGTAGTATGGGCCGATTAGCCTACGAGCAGTACTTC
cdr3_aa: CASSMGRLAYEQYF